The clone carrying this T cell receptor (beta chain) came up many times. Its antigen is not known. TCRdb processed the multiplex PCR reads anew with MiXCR; each CDR3 protein has one entry. Among about 110,000 distinct CDR3 sequences, about 30% were seen once, and the ten largest hold approximately 5.3%. This record belongs to a study of breast tumors, draining lymph nodes, adjacent tissues. Samples came from axillary lymph nodes draining the breast cancer. Germline values: CDR1 WSHSY, CDR2 SAAADI. V dropped 6 bases and J dropped 0 bases, with 12 bases sitting between them. The CDR3 is 15 amino acids. General observations from the study: That most tumor T cells come from lymph nodes remained unproven. Tumors had less TCR diversity than lymph nodes, more than nontumor tissue.

This clonotype was sampled from a female donor with breast cancer. Some clones in this sample may be carry-over from other donors' samples. The chain carries TRBV10-2 and TRBJ2-1, with D tentatively TRBD1 (6 bases). The material sequenced was axillary lymph node tissue. The CDR3 bases are TGCGCCAGCAGGGGGGACAAGTTCTCCTACAATGAGCAGTTCTTC. Its protein product is CASRGDKFSYNEQFF.